This T cell receptor beta chain was profiled in a study of OX40 agonist ivuxolimab in advanced cancers. About the study: Patients were treated with intravenous ivuxolimab, dosed at 0.01 to 10 mg/kg and infused every 2 weeks. Hepatocellular carcinoma, melanoma, renal cell or head and neck cancer occurred in dose-escalation patients.

Regarding this clone: The antigen is unknown.

Clones were read by immunoSEQ multiplex PCR, and TCRdb kept only the in-frame ones, dropping some. This table has around 40,000 clones, around four fifths appearing once. The CDR3 contains 13 residues. Germline CDR1 LNHNV, CDR2 YYDKDF (reference sequence). V was clipped by 0 bases and J by 7 bases, with 10 bases between them. Study-level findings and limits: Both blood CD4+ and CD8+ T cells showed clonal growth by week 6 at 0.1 to 3.0 mg/kg. The study found that CD8+ T cells averaged more expanded clones than CD4+.

The rearrangement uses TRBV15 and TRBJ2-7, with no clear D. The clonotype was recovered from an adult with an advanced solid tumor such as melanoma, head and neck, liver or kidney cancer. The specimen comprised CD4+ or CD8+ T cells sorted from blood, sampled in a trial of the OX40 agonist ivuxolimab. The CDR3 coding sequence is TGTGCCACCAGCAGAGATGGCGTCGGGGAGCAGTACTTC. This encodes CATSRDGVGEQYF.